Listed below are T cell receptor beta chains from one sample, sequenced in a study of T cells after yellow fever vaccination. Via MiXCR, TCRdb re-called the 5' RACE reads, giving one row per CDR3 protein. The data contain about 350,000 distinct CDR3 sequences, roughly 8.4% of them singletons. The source was PBMCs, collected around 45 days after the first yellow fever vaccination. These receptors originate from a young man who received the YFV17D yellow fever vaccine. Both conserved end residues are part of each CDR3. The order of the fields is J gene, D gene, V gene, clone size, CDR3 protein, CDR3 DNA. The D gene is left open where the match is weak. Clone size is given for some rows only: seen once, a few or many times, or a class if the clone is expanded.

>TRBJ2-1|TRBD2|TRBV4-2|many
CASSSLGGATDEQFF
TGTGCCAGCTCATCGCTCGGGGGGGCCACCGATGAGCAGTTCTTC
>TRBJ2-7|-|TRBV5-1|many
CASSPGGGSSYEQYF
TGCGCCAGCAGCCCTGGAGGGGGGAGCTCCTACGAGCAGTACTTC
>TRBJ2-1|TRBD2|TRBV7-6|-
CASSFGGGFPNEQFF
TGTGCCAGCAGCTTCGGGGGGGGTTTCCCCAATGAGCAGTTCTTC
>TRBJ1-2|-|TRBV7-2|-
CASSSRQASNYGYTF
TGTGCCAGCAGCTCTAGACAGGCTTCTAACTATGGCTACACCTTC
>TRBJ2-3|-|TRBV29-1|-
CSVGGGYTDTQYF
TGCAGCGTTGGTGGCGGGTACACAGATACGCAGTATTTT
>TRBJ2-5|TRBD1|TRBV7-7|many
CASSSGTGWYETQYF
TGTGCTAGCAGCTCCGGGACAGGGTGGTACGAGACCCAGTACTTC
>TRBJ1-2|-|TRBV6-1|few
CASSEEGTGSYGYTF
TGTGCCAGCAGTGAAGAGGGCACAGGGTCCTATGGCTACACCTTC
>TRBJ2-1|-|TRBV5-1|few
CASTQQGFGDNEQFF
TGCGCCAGCACCCAACAGGGCTTTGGGGACAATGAGCAGTTCTTC
>TRBJ2-1|TRBD1|TRBV11-2|few
CASSLIGQGALDEQFF
TGTGCCAGCAGCCTCATCGGCCAGGGGGCGCTGGATGAGCAGTTCTTC
>TRBJ2-5|-|TRBV5-4|-
CASSLFPTGRETQYF
TGTGCCAGCAGCTTGTTTCCGACGGGCCGAGAGACCCAGTACTTC
>TRBJ2-7|-|TRBV19|-
CASKIRDSGAEQYF
TGTGCCAGTAAAATCCGGGATTCTGGGGCCGAGCAGTACTTC
>TRBJ2-3|TRBD1|TRBV9|few
CASSRRLGQGVDTQYF
TGTGCCAGCAGCAGGAGGTTGGGACAGGGAGTGGATACGCAGTATTTT
>TRBJ2-4|-|TRBV5-4|few
CASSLFSGRANIQYF
TGTGCCAGCAGCTTGTTTTCGGGCAGGGCGAACATTCAGTACTTC
>TRBJ1-1|-|TRBV12-5|few
CASGLVIRRTGNTEAFF
TGTGCTAGTGGTTTGGTTATACGGCGGACGGGGAACACTGAAGCTTTCTTT
>TRBJ2-5|-|TRBV3-1|few
CASSQGATEETQYF
TGTGCCAGCAGCCAAGGGGCGACAGAAGAGACCCAGTACTTC
>TRBJ1-1|-|TRBV3-1|-
CASSQDPLLRSEAFF
TGTGCCAGCAGCCAAGACCCCCTCCTGCGGTCTGAAGCTTTCTTT
>TRBJ2-3|-|TRBV9|-
CASSVTRFGGDTQYF
TGTGCCAGCAGCGTAACCAGGTTTGGGGGAGATACGCAGTATTTT
>TRBJ2-3|TRBD1|TRBV12-3/TRBV12-4|-
CASSQSTGDTDTQYF
TGTGCCAGCAGCCAATCGACAGGGGACACAGATACGCAGTATTTT
>TRBJ1-4|-|TRBV5-1|few
CASSLAGVGHNEKLFF
TGCGCCAGCAGCTTGGCCGGGGTCGGGCATAATGAAAAACTGTTTTTT
>TRBJ2-7|-|TRBV11-2|-
CASSRGLVRSYEQYF
TGTGCCAGCAGCCGAGGGCTAGTTAGATCCTACGAGCAGTACTTC
>TRBJ1-2|-|TRBV6-2/TRBV6-3|-
CASSARGNYGYTF
TGTGCCAGCAGTGCACGGGGAAACTATGGCTACACCTTC
>TRBJ2-3|-|TRBV10-3|few
CAISIGESVSDTQYF
TGTGCCATCAGCATAGGGGAAAGTGTGTCAGATACGCAGTATTTT
>TRBJ1-1|-|TRBV7-3|-
CASSFSAGGNAEAFF
TGTGCCAGCAGCTTCTCCGCAGGTGGGAACGCTGAAGCTTTCTTT
>TRBJ1-4|-|TRBV29-1|-
CSVGVSGEKLFF
TGCAGCGTTGGGGTCTCGGGTGAAAAACTGTTTTTT
>TRBJ1-5|-|TRBV2|few
CASSISNQPQHF
TGTGCCAGCAGTATCAGCAATCAGCCCCAGCATTTT
>TRBJ2-5|-|TRBV5-4|-
CASSLRPYQETQYF
TGTGCCAGCAGCTTACGCCCGTACCAAGAGACCCAGTACTTC
>TRBJ2-3|-|TRBV11-2|few
CASSPLGGGGTDTQYF
TGTGCCAGCAGCCCCTTAGGGGGGGGAGGCACAGATACGCAGTATTTT
>TRBJ1-2|-|TRBV18|-
CASSPNRQNYGYTF
TGTGCCAGCTCTCCTAACCGACAGAACTATGGCTACACCTTC
>TRBJ1-6|-|TRBV18|-
CASSPGLPANSPLHF
TGTGCCAGCTCACCGGGGCTCCCCGCCAATTCACCCCTCCACTTT
>TRBJ2-1|TRBD2|TRBV9|few
CASSVLAGGSYNEQFF
TGTGCCAGCAGCGTGTTAGCGGGGGGCTCCTACAATGAGCAGTTCTTC
>TRBJ1-1|-|TRBV20-1|few
CSARGPSPLNTEAFF
TGCAGTGCTAGGGGCCCTTCCCCCTTGAACACTGAAGCTTTCTTT
>TRBJ2-2|-|TRBV5-1|many
CASSPGQNTGELFF
TGCGCCAGCAGCCCGGGACAGAACACCGGGGAGCTGTTTTTT
>TRBJ2-3|-|TRBV10-2|-
CASNRERIDTQYF
TGCGCCAGCAACCGTGAGCGGATAGATACGCAGTATTTT
>TRBJ2-2|-|TRBV5-1|few
CASSQDGGRELFF
TGCGCCAGCAGCCAGGACGGGGGAAGAGAGCTGTTTTTT
>TRBJ2-3|-|TRBV10-3|-
CAIGAGTDTQYF
TGTGCCATCGGGGCGGGGACAGATACGCAGTATTTT
>TRBJ2-1|TRBD2|TRBV27|many
CASSQLAAYNEQFF
TGTGCCAGCAGTCAACTAGCGGCCTACAATGAGCAGTTCTTC
>TRBJ2-1|-|TRBV20-1|many
CSAGVVGSYNEQFF
TGCAGTGCTGGGGTGGTGGGCTCCTACAATGAGCAGTTCTTC
>TRBJ2-6|-|TRBV5-1|-
CASSATGNDVLTF
TGCGCCAGCAGCGCGACAGGTAACGACGTCCTGACTTTC
>TRBJ1-6|-|TRBV6-5|-
CASSYLGRANSPLHF
TGTGCCAGCAGTTACTTGGGCAGGGCAAATTCACCCCTCCACTTT
>TRBJ2-3|-|TRBV27|few
CASSSRFPSTDTQYF
TGTGCCAGCAGTTCGAGGTTCCCCAGCACAGATACGCAGTATTTT
>TRBJ2-3|-|TRBV3-1|few
CASSPSGMSLQGGQSKVTDTQYF
TGTGCCAGCAGCCCGTCGGGTATGAGTCTGCAGGGCGGGCAATCCAAAGTCACAGATACGCAGTATTTT
>TRBJ2-3|-|TRBV7-2|-
CASSLGLSRDTQYF
TGTGCCAGCAGCTTAGGGTTGTCCCGAGATACGCAGTATTTT
>TRBJ2-7|-|TRBV20-1|few
CSARDYSGEQYF
TGCAGTGCTAGGGACTATTCGGGGGAGCAGTACTTC
>TRBJ2-3|-|TRBV12-3/TRBV12-4|many
CASSLLADTQYF
TGTGCCAGCAGTTTACTAGCAGATACGCAGTATTTT
>TRBJ2-3|-|TRBV7-3|-
CASSLRGWEFPGTHTDTQYF
TGTGCCAGCAGCTTAAGGGGCTGGGAGTTTCCAGGGACTCACACAGATACGCAGTATTTT
>TRBJ1-1|-|TRBV7-8|many
CASSSTGPTEAFF
TGTGCCAGCAGCTCCACAGGGCCCACTGAAGCTTTCTTT
>TRBJ2-2|-|TRBV20-1|many
CSAPRRGTWDTGELFF
TGCAGTGCGCCCCGCCGGGGGACCTGGGACACCGGGGAGCTGTTTTTT
>TRBJ1-3|-|TRBV29-1|few
CSVGLSDGNTIYF
TGCAGCGTGGGGTTATCGGACGGAAACACCATATATTTT